This T cell receptor beta chain was found in a study of cytomegalovirus exposure and HLA in healthy donors. For the study at large: Prior work identified about 120 million unique TCR beta sequences in roughly 180 million T cells. Study-level findings and limits: Altogether, about 160 TCR beta chains were recorded as cytomegalovirus-associated. Most TCR sequences were rare, but some public TCRs occurred in many donors. Trimming of TCR beta V- and J-genes showed a link, identified in a later analysis, to a missense DCLRE1C variant.

PCR used 60 Vbeta primers and 13 Jbeta primers. Here immunoSEQ multiplex PCR was the method, and the copy in TCRdb shows in-frame clones only, minus some. This sample carries more than 85,000 clones, approximately 69% of them seen once, and the ten largest clones take 3.2%. Regarding this clone: Its target is not known.

CDR3 length: 18 residues. Trimming took off 2 bases at V and 0 bases at J, with 14 bases between the two ends. Germline-derived CDR1 and CDR2 are LGHNA and YSLEER. This clonotype was obtained from a man younger than 40 in good health and CMV-seronegative. The sample comprised PBMCs. The chain combines TRBV4-3 with TRBJ2-6; a weak D match, TRBD1 (6 bases). The CDR3 bases are TGCGCCAGCAGCCAACGGACAGCCATGAGCTCTGGGGCCAACGTCCTGACTTTC. It specifies CASSQRTAMSSGANVLTF.